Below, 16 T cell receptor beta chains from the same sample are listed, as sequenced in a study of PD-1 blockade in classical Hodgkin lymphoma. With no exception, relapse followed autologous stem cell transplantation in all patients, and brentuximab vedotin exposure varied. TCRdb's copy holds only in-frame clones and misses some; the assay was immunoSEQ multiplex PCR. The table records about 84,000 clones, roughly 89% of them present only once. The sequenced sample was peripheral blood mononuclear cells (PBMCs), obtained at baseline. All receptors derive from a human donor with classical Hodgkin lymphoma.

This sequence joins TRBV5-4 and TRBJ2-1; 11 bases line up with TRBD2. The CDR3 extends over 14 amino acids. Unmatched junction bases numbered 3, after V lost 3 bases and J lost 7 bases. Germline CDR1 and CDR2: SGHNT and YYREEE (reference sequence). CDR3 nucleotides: TGTGCCAGCAGCTCGGGACTAGCGGAGAATGAGCAGTTCTTC. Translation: CASSSGLAENEQFF. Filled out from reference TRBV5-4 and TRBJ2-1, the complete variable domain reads ETGVTQSPTHLIKTRGQQVTLRCSSQSGHNTVSWYQQALGQGPQFIFQYYREEENGRGNFPPRFSGLQFPNYSSELNVNALELDDSALYLCASSSGLAENEQFFGPGTRLTVL.

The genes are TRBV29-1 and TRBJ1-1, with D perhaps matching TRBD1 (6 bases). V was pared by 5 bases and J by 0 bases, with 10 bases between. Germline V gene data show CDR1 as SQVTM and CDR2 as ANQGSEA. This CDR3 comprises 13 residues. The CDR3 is CSVPGAMNTEAFF. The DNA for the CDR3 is TGCAGCGTTCCAGGGGCCATGAACACTGAAGCTTTCTTT.

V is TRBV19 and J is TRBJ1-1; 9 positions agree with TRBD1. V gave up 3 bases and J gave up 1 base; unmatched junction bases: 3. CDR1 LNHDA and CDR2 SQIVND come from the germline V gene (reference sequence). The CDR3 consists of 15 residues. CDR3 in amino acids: CASSITGGSNTEAFF. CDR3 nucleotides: TGTGCCAGTAGTATTACAGGGGGCTCGAACACTGAAGCTTTCTTT.

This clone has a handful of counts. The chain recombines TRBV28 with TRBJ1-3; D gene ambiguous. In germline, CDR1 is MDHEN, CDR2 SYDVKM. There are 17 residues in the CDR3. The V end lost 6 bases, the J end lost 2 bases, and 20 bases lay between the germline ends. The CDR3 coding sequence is TGTGCCAGCAGGCGCCGGGTGGGGAAGAATGCTGGAAACACCATATATTTT. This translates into CASRRRVGKNAGNTIYF.

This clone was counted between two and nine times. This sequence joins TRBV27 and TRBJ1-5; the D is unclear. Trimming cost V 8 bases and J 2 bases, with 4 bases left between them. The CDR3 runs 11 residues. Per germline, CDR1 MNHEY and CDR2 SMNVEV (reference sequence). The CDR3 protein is CASGRNQPQHF. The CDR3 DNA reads TGTGCCAGCGGCCGCAATCAGCCCCAGCATTTT.

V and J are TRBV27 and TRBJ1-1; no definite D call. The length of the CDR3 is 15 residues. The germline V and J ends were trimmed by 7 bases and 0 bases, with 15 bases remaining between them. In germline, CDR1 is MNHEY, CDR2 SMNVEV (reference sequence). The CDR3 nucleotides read TGTGCCAGCAAAGTGTTGGTAGACATGAACACTGAAGCTTTCTTT. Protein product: CASKVLVDMNTEAFF.

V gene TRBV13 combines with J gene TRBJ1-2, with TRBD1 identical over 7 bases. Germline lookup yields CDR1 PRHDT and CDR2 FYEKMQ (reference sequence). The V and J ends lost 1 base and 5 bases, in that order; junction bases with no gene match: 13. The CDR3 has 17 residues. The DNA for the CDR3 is TGTGCCAGCAGCTTAGCATGGGGACAGTGGACTTTGTATGGCTACACCTTC. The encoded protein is CASSLAWGQWTLYGYTF.

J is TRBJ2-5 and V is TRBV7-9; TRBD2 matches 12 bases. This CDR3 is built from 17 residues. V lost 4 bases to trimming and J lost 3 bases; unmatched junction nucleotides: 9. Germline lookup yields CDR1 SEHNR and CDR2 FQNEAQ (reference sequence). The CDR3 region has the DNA TGTGCCAGCAGCTCCTCAGGACTAGCGGGATGGGAAGAGACCCAGTACTTC. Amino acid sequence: CASSSSGLAGWEETQYF.

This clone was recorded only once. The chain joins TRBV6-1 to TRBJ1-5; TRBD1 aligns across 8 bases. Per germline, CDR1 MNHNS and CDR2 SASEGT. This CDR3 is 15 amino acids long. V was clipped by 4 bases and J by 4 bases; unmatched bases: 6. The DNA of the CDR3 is TGTGCCAGCAGTGGCGACAGGGGAATAAATCAGCCCCAGCATTTT. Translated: CASSGDRGINQPQHF.

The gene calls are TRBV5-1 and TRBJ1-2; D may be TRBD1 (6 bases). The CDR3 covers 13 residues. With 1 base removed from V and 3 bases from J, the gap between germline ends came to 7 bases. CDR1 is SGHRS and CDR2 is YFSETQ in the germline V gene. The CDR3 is CASSLNRDYGYTF. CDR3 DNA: TGCGCCAGCAGCTTGAACAGGGACTATGGCTACACCTTC.

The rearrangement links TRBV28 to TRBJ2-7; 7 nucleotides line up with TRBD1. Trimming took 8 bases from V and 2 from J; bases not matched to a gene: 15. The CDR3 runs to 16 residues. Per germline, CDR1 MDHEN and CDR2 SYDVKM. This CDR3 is CASGSTRTGYAYEQYF. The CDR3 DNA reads TGTGCCAGCGGTTCGACCCGGACAGGATATGCCTACGAGCAGTACTTC.

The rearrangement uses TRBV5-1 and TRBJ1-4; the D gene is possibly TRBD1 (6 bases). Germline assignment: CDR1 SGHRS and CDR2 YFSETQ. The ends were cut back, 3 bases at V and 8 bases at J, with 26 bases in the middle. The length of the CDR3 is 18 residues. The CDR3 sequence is CASSSGSRMTGGGEKLFF. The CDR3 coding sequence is TGCGCCAGCAGCTCCGGCAGTAGAATGACAGGTGGAGGCGAAAAACTGTTTTTT. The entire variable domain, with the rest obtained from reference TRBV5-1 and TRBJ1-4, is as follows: KAGVTQTPRYLIKTRGQQVTLSCSPISGHRSVSWYQQTPGQGLQFLFEYFSETQRNKGNFPGRFSGRQFSNSRSEMNVSTLELGDSALYLCASSSGSRMTGGGEKLFFGSGTQLSVL.

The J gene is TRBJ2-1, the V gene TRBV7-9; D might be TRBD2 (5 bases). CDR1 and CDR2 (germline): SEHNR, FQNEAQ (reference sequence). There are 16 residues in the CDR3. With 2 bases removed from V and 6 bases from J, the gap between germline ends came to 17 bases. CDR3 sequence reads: CASSLYAFRETNEQFF. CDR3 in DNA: TGTGCCAGCAGCTTATATGCATTTCGGGAAACCAATGAGCAGTTCTTC.

The chain's CDR3 is CASSPFQAGGKETQYF. CDR3 DNA: TGTGCCAGCAGTCCCTTCCAAGCGGGAGGCAAAGAGACCCAGTACTTC. The chain is built from TRBV27 and TRBJ2-5, with 9 bases aligning to TRBD2. CDR1 is MNHEY, CDR2 SMNVEV, per germline (reference sequence). Trimming removed 5 bases from V and 3 bases from J; junction bases left unmatched: 10. The CDR3 sequence is 16 residues long.

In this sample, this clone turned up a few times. CDR3: CASQHRGNQPQHF. DNA of the CDR3: TGTGCCAGTCAGCATAGGGGAAATCAGCCCCAGCATTTT. The chain employs TRBV28 and TRBJ1-5, with a tentative D call TRBD1 (5 bases). Between the trimmed V and J ends, which lost 9 bases and 4 bases, there was a span of 13 bases. The CDR3 has 13 residues. Looked up from germline, CDR1 is MDHEN and CDR2 is SYDVKM.

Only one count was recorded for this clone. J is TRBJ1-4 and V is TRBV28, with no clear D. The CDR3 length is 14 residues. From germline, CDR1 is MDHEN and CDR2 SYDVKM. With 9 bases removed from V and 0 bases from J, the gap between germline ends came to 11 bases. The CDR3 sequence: CASSPSATNEKLFF. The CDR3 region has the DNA TGTGCCAGTTCCCCCTCCGCAACTAATGAAAAACTGTTTTTT.